This T cell receptor beta chain was identified during a study of immune heterogeneity within non-small cell lung tumors. Findings and limits, study-wide: High-frequency clones unique to single sites coexisted with identical dominant CDR3 beta clonotypes that recurred across tumor sites within a patient.

The V end lost 6 bases, the J end lost 3 bases, and 18 bases lay between the germline ends. The CDR3 is made up of 16 amino acids. Germline V CDR1 and CDR2: SNHLY, FYNNEI. Regarding this clonotype: Its matching antigen is unknown.

CDR3 of TCR beta was amplified by multiplex PCR that used 32 V and 13 J primers. TCRdb itself ran the multiplex PCR reads through MiXCR, one entry per CDR3 protein. The sample lists fewer than 10,000 distinct CDR3 sequences, roughly a third occurring once. Template material for each sample was about 0.55 ug of bulk tumor genomic DNA. Widely spaced biopsies, several per primary tumor, were obtained at surgery. Before undergoing curative surgery, patients had newly diagnosed non-small cell lung cancer that was untreated. The sequence was collected from a man aged 55 to 70 with non-small cell lung cancer. The chain employs TRBV2 and TRBJ1-5; D unresolved. Specimen: lung tumor tissue. The CDR3 here is CASRGTGPGVNQPQHF. The CDR3 bases are TGTGCCAGCAGGGGTACCGGGCCCGGAGTCAATCAGCCCCAGCATTTT.